This TCR beta chain was profiled in a study of a mutant IDH1 vaccine in newly diagnosed glioma. Study-wide context: Of treated patients, around 60% were men and 37.5% women, averaging 40.4 years. Radiotherapy, temozolomide, or both had been given previously, and both were given to most.

Time point defined: week 5, during vaccination. Topical imiquimod accompanied each vaccine dose, which consisted of 300 ug of mutant IDH1 20-mer peptide. Each astrocytoma in the donors was new, WHO grade 3 or 4, IDH1-mutant and ATRX-lost. Remarks on this clone: Its target is not known.

Germline V gene data show CDR1 as GTSNPN and CDR2 as SVGIG (reference sequence). The CDR3 totals 15 residues. V was clipped by 8 bases and J by 7 bases; unmatched bases: 13. Study findings and constraints: Most patients, approximately 92%, showed vaccine-induced immune responses.

The data were produced by immunoSEQ multiplex PCR, yet TCRdb's version contains in-frame clones alone and is incomplete. The repertoire holds some 35,000 clones, 81% seen once, with about an eighth in the top ten. This clonotype was obtained from a man aged 45-65 years with glioma. The gene calls are TRBV30 and TRBJ2-1; 11 bases map to TRBD2. The starting material was PBMCs, obtained from a glioma patient whose treatment included an IDH1 peptide vaccine. The CDR3 is CAAPRLAGYGNEQFF. The CDR3 nucleotides are TGTGCCGCGCCCAGACTAGCGGGGTACGGAAATGAGCAGTTCTTC.